A single sample gave rise to the 18 T cell receptor beta chains below, sequenced in a study of a mutant IDH1 vaccine in newly diagnosed glioma. Described time point: baseline, week 1 (first vaccination visit). The treatment was: pre-vaccination baseline after standard-of-care therapy. Generated by immunoSEQ multiplex PCR, the TCRdb table keeps only in-frame clones and is missing some. The data contain some 87,000 clones, around 80% of them singletons. Sequenced material: PBMCs, taken from a glioma patient treated with radiotherapy, temozolomide or both. The receptors come from a man aged 35 to 55 with glioma.

V usage is TRBV6-6 and J usage is TRBJ1-1; tentatively, D is TRBD1 (6 bases). Trimming stripped 6 bases from V and 5 bases from J, with 7 bases between. Germline V CDR1 and CDR2: MNHNY, SVGAGI (reference sequence). The CDR3 has 11 amino acids. The CDR3 sequence: CASRGGTEAFF. CDR3 bases: TGTGCCAGCAGAGGGGGGACTGAAGCTTTCTTT.

The chain combines TRBV4-3 with TRBJ1-2; TRBD1 matches 7 bases. The germline V gene has CDR1 LGHNA and CDR2 YSLEER. CDR3 length equals 15 residues. V lost 0 bases to trimming and J lost 7 bases; unmatched junction nucleotides: 8. The CDR3 protein is CASSQEQGGPIGYTF. CDR3 DNA: TGCGCCAGCAGCCAAGAGCAGGGGGGCCCTATTGGCTACACCTTC.

The V gene is TRBV27, the J gene TRBJ2-1, with 9 bases that match TRBD1. J was trimmed by 4 bases and V by 6 bases; bases with no gene match: 4. The CDR3 is 14 amino acids. Germline CDR1 MNHEY, CDR2 SMNVEV (reference sequence). CDR3 DNA: TGTGCCAGCAGCGGGACAGGGCTTTACAATGAGCAGTTCTTC. Amino acids: CASSGTGLYNEQFF.

This sequence joins TRBV5-6 and TRBJ2-3; TRBD1 or TRBD2 may be the D gene (5 bases each). The V end lost 4 bases, the J end lost 5 bases, and 20 bases lay between the germline ends. The CDR3 consists of 16 residues. In germline, CDR1 is SGHDT, CDR2 YYEEEE. Written as DNA, the CDR3 is TGTGCCAGCAGCCCCGCTCTCCGGGGCCGGGGAGATACGCAGTATTTT. Its translation is CASSPALRGRGDTQYF.

This clone was detected only a few times. The chain couples TRBV30 to TRBJ1-6; TRBD1 might be the D (5 bases). CDR3 length equals 15 residues. Per germline, CDR1 GTSNPN and CDR2 SVGIG (reference sequence). Trimming took off 0 bases at V and 14 bases at J, with 20 bases between the two ends. The CDR3 nucleotides are TGTGCCTGGAGTGTATGGGGCTCCCCCGATAGAGCCCTCCACTTT. It yields the protein CAWSVWGSPDRALHF.

This clone appeared once. The chain recombines TRBV7-2 with TRBJ2-1, with D unclear. This CDR3 comprises 17 residues. Germline lookup yields CDR1 SGHTA and CDR2 FQGNSA. V was shortened by 1 base and J by 5 bases, with 18 bases between the two germline ends. CDR3 nucleotides: TGTGCCAGCAGCTTAGTGCCGTGGACCGGCGGAAACAATGAGCAGTTCTTC. Translated, it gives CASSLVPWTGGNNEQFF.

This rearrangement joins TRBV30 to TRBJ1-2; weak D call: TRBD1 (5 bases). Looked up from germline, CDR1 is GTSNPN and CDR2 is SVGIG (reference sequence). This CDR3 has 17 amino acids. V lost 2 bases to trimming and J lost 5 bases, with 24 bases between them. In DNA, the CDR3 is TGTGCCTGGAGTAGGCAGGGCAAACCCGGGCTTCGATATGGCTACACCTTC. It translates to CAWSRQGKPGLRYGYTF.

The V call is TRBV5-4, the J call TRBJ2-2; possibly TRBD2 for D (7 bases). The CDR3 spans 14 residues. Germline V CDR1 and CDR2: SGHNT, YYREEE (reference sequence). Deletions cut 4 bases from V and 6 bases from J, with 13 bases between. The CDR3 region is CASSPTGRAGELFF. Written as DNA, the CDR3 is TGTGCCAGCAGCCCCACAGGGAGGGCCGGGGAGCTGTTTTTT. The full variable domain, with the rest looked up from reference TRBV5-4 and TRBJ2-2, is ETGVTQSPTHLIKTRGQQVTLRCSSQSGHNTVSWYQQALGQGPQFIFQYYREEENGRGNFPPRFSGLQFPNYSSELNVNALELDDSALYLCASSPTGRAGELFFGEGSRLTVL.

About this clone itself: Other DNA sequences in this specimen translate into the identical CDR3. The chain couples TRBV18 to TRBJ2-1, with 9 positions matching TRBD1. Losses at the gene ends were 5 bases for V and 3 bases for J; bases not matched to a gene: 14. This CDR3 contains 18 residues. The germline V gene has CDR1 KGHSH and CDR2 LQKENI. CDR3 DNA: TGTGCCAGCTCATCAAGAATGGGACAGGGCGGGTTCTACAATGAGCAGTTCTTC. Its translation is CASSSRMGQGGFYNEQFF.

This clone was detected a few times. The chain carries TRBV11-2 and TRBJ2-1, with 8 bases aligning to TRBD2. CDR1 is SGHAT, CDR2 FQNNGV, per germline. There are 15 residues in the CDR3. V was clipped by 3 bases and J by 4 bases; unmatched bases: 5. This chain's CDR3 is CASSFGSGEYNEQFF. CDR3 DNA sequence: TGTGCCAGCAGCTTTGGTAGCGGGGAATACAATGAGCAGTTCTTC.

The V gene is TRBV7-2, the J gene TRBJ1-1, with D hard to call. With 3 bases removed from V and 4 bases from J, the gap between germline ends came to 9 bases. CDR3 length: 13 amino acids. Germline V gene sequence: CDR1 SGHTA, CDR2 FQGNSA. The CDR3 is CASSFKRSTEAFF. The CDR3 region has the DNA TGTGCCAGCAGCTTTAAACGTTCCACTGAAGCTTTCTTT.

The chain couples TRBV6-5 to TRBJ2-7, with D unclear. The CDR3 has 13 amino acids. Deletions cut 0 bases from V and 6 bases from J, with 9 bases between. CDR1 is MNHEY and CDR2 is SVGAGI in the germline V gene. DNA of the CDR3: TGTGCCAGCAGTTACTCGATCCCCGTCGAGCAGTACTTC. Amino acids: CASSYSIPVEQYF.

J is TRBJ1-1 and V is TRBV10-2; D unclear. The CDR3 is 14 residues long. Trimming left V 1 base short and J 3 bases short, with 9 bases between. CDR1 and CDR2 from the germline V gene are WSHSY and SAAADI. The DNA for the CDR3 is TGCGCCAGCAGTGAGTGGGCGGAATACACTGAAGCTTTCTTT. As protein: CASSEWAEYTEAFF.

The chain combines TRBV19 with TRBJ1-2; D ambiguous. This CDR3 contains 13 residues. Germline values: CDR1 LNHDA, CDR2 SQIVND (reference sequence). V lost 3 bases and J 0 bases, leaving 5 bases between the germline ends. The CDR3 DNA is TGTGCCAGTAGTATTGGCGCTAACTATGGCTACACCTTC. It encodes CASSIGANYGYTF.

The chain combines TRBV7-8 with TRBJ2-5; TRBD1 is a possible D gene (6 bases). The CDR3 is 13 residues long. CDR1 is SGHVS and CDR2 is FQNEAQ in the germline V gene. V was clipped by 4 bases and J by 2 bases, with 8 bases between them. The CDR3 bases are TGTGCCAGCAGCTCGGACAGACAAGAGACCCAGTACTTC. Protein sequence: CASSSDRQETQYF. The variable domain in full, with the rest retrieved from reference TRBV7-8 and TRBJ2-5, is GAGVSQSPRYKVAKRGQDVALRCDPISGHVSLFWYQQALGQGPEFLTYFQNEAQLDKSGLPSDRFFAERPEGSVSTLKIQRTQQEDSAVYLCASSSDRQETQYFGPGTRLLVL.

The chain links TRBV2 to TRBJ2-2; the D is unclear. This CDR3 is built from 14 residues. The germline V gene encodes CDR1 SNHLY and CDR2 FYNNEI. V dropped 4 bases and J dropped 1 base, with 7 bases sitting between them. CDR3 coding DNA: TGTGCCAGCAGTGCGTTCAGGAACACCGGGGAGCTGTTTTTT. This sequence encodes CASSAFRNTGELFF.

This clone appeared a few times. The genes are TRBV29-1 and TRBJ1-2; 8 bases line up with TRBD1. The CDR3 extends over 14 amino acids. The germline V gene has CDR1 SQVTM and CDR2 ANQGSEA. The trim removed 3 bases at V and 3 bases at J, leaving 6 bases unmatched. The CDR3 sequence is CSVDPQGDHYGYTF. DNA of the CDR3: TGCAGCGTTGATCCACAGGGGGATCACTATGGCTACACCTTC.

The count of this clone is one. The chain employs TRBV19 and TRBJ2-7; possibly TRBD2 for D (7 bases). The CDR3 totals 15 residues. The V end was cut by 3 bases, the J end by 6 bases, with 18 bases between. The germline gives CDR1 LNHDA, CDR2 SQIVND (reference sequence). The chain's CDR3 is CASSIAAAGAIEQYF. The CDR3 nucleotides read TGTGCCAGTAGTATTGCCGCTGCGGGGGCGATCGAGCAGTACTTC.